The 20 T cell receptor beta chains reported below all come from one sample, sequenced in a study of blood T cell repertoires in COVID-19. Method: immunoSEQ multiplex PCR; TCRdb's copy keeps in-frame clones and lacks some. The sample holds 200,000 to 250,000 clones, about four fifths seen once. Sequences were obtained from PBMCs or T cells enriched from blood (not recorded which). All receptors derive from a woman aged 55-70 years who had recovered from COVID-19.

The V and J genes are TRBV10-3 and TRBJ1-1; TRBD1 might be the D (5 bases). Trimming removed 2 bases from V and 6 bases from J, with 13 bases in between. This CDR3 has 14 amino acids. From germline, CDR1 is ENHRY and CDR2 SYGVKD. The DNA for the CDR3 is TGTGCCATCAGTGAGAGCGGGGACGTCCCTGAAGCTTTCTTT. The encoded protein is CAISESGDVPEAFF.

This sequence joins TRBV19 and TRBJ1-1, with TRBD1 as a possible D gene (5 bases). The germline gives CDR1 LNHDA, CDR2 SQIVND (reference sequence). CDR3 length equals 16 residues. V lost 3 bases, J lost 2 bases, and 16 bases lay in between. The CDR3 nucleotides are TGTGCCAGTAGTATTGTGTTTGGGGGGGGTAACACTGAAGCTTTCTTT. It is translated as CASSIVFGGGNTEAFF.

The CDR3 region is CASSPGLAGDGEQFF. The CDR3 DNA sequence: TGTGCCAGCAGTCCGGGACTAGCGGGAGACGGTGAGCAGTTCTTC. The chain has TRBV7-9 and TRBJ2-1; 14 bases match TRBD2. J was trimmed by 9 bases and V by 6 bases; bases with no gene match: 7. The CDR3 length is 15 residues. The V gene's germline CDR1 is SEHNR and CDR2 FQNEAQ (reference sequence). The complete variable domain, with remaining parts taken from reference TRBV7-9 and TRBJ2-1, reads DTGVSQNPRHKITKRGQNVTFRCDPISEHNRLYWYRQTLGQGPEFLTYFQNEAQLEKSRLLSDRFSAERPKGSFSTLEIQRTEQGDSAMYLCASSPGLAGDGEQFFGPGTRLTVL.

The CDR3 reads CASSEDGNYGYTF. CDR3 DNA sequence: TGTGCCAGCTCAGAAGACGGGAACTATGGCTACACCTTC. This sequence joins TRBV18 and TRBJ1-2; D remains unclear. The germline V gene has CDR1 KGHSH and CDR2 LQKENI. The CDR3 is made up of 13 amino acids. Trimming took off 5 bases at V and 2 bases at J, with 9 bases between the two ends.

For the CDR3, the DNA is TGCAGCGCCCGCGGGACAGGCTCTAATGAAAAACTGTTTTTT. This sequence encodes CSARGTGSNEKLFF. The chain is built from TRBV29-1 and TRBJ1-4, with 8 bases matching TRBD1. V lost 7 bases and J lost 3; bases outside the gene matches: 7. The CDR3 runs 14 residues. CDR1 SQVTM and CDR2 ANQGSEA come from the germline V gene.

This clone was recorded only once. V and J are TRBV6-5 and TRBJ2-7; 8 bases align to TRBD1. With 5 bases clipped from V and 5 bases from J, the junction kept 11 bases outside the gene matches. Looked up from germline, CDR1 is MNHEY and CDR2 is SVGAGI. CDR3 size: 15 residues. The CDR3 nucleotides read TGTGCCAGCAGTCCCCGGACAGGGCGTAGCCACGAGCAGTACTTC. Translation: CASSPRTGRSHEQYF.

The chain joins TRBV15 to TRBJ1-3, with TRBD1 as a possible D gene (6 bases). The germline V and J ends were trimmed by 6 bases and 0 bases, with 12 bases remaining between them. CDR1 is LNHNV and CDR2 is YYDKDF in the germline V gene (reference sequence). CDR3 length: 15 amino acids. Here the CDR3 reads CATSKDRNSGNTIYF. In nucleotides, the CDR3 is TGTGCCACCAGTAAGGACAGAAACTCTGGAAACACCATATATTTT.

J is TRBJ1-4 and V is TRBV19, with TRBD1 matching 9 bases. This CDR3 comprises 13 residues. Looked up from germline, CDR1 is LNHDA and CDR2 is SQIVND (reference sequence). V shed 8 bases, J shed 6 bases, and the junction held 4 bases outside the gene matches. CDR3 sequence reads: CASARDRDEKLFF. DNA of the CDR3: TGTGCCAGTGCCCGGGACAGGGATGAAAAACTGTTTTTT.

This chain connects TRBV5-1 to TRBJ2-4, with TRBD2 identical over 8 bases. Germline assignment: CDR1 SGHRS and CDR2 YFSETQ. The CDR3 totals 15 residues. Trimming at V came to 4 bases and at J to 8 bases, leaving 11 bases not matched to a gene. This CDR3 reads CASSVVAGQGDIQYF. The CDR3, as DNA: TGCGCCAGCAGCGTGGTAGCGGGGCAAGGGGACATTCAGTACTTC.

About this clone: This sample also contains other DNA sequences that code for the same CDR3. V gene TRBV5-1 combines with J gene TRBJ2-2; 8 positions match TRBD2. The CDR3 extends over 16 amino acids. CDR1 and CDR2 from the germline V gene are SGHRS and YFSETQ. V was pared by 0 bases and J by 1 base, with 2 bases of the junction left unmatched. CDR3: CASSLALAGNTGELFF. The CDR3 DNA reads as TGCGCCAGCAGCTTGGCCCTAGCGGGGAACACCGGGGAGCTGTTTTTT.

The chain combines TRBV7-2 with TRBJ1-2; 8 bases line up with TRBD1. With V trimmed by 4 bases and J by 6 bases, 7 bases remained unmatched. Looked up from germline, CDR1 is SGHTA and CDR2 is FQGNSA. CDR3 length equals 14 residues. The CDR3 loop reads CASSSTGEVHGYTF. In DNA form, the CDR3 reads TGTGCCAGCAGCTCGACAGGGGAAGTTCATGGCTACACCTTC.

CDR3 bases: TGTGCCATTGGGACTTCTCTTAGCACAGATACGCAGTATTTT. Amino acid sequence: CAIGTSLSTDTQYF. This chain links TRBV19 with TRBJ2-3, with a weak D call TRBD2 (6 bases). V lost 10 bases and J lost 0, with 14 bases in between. The germline gives CDR1 LNHDA, CDR2 SQIVND (reference sequence). This CDR3 comprises 14 residues. Together with reference TRBV19 and TRBJ2-3, the CDR3 gives the full variable domain: DGGITQSPKYLFRKEGQNVTLSCEQNLNHDAMYWYRQDPGQGLRLIYYSQIVNDFQKGDIAEGYSVSREKKESFPLTVTSAQKNPTAFYLCAIGTSLSTDTQYFGPGTRLTVL.

The V and J genes are TRBV18 and TRBJ2-4; a possible D gene is TRBD2 (6 bases). There are 16 residues in the CDR3. V gave up 2 bases and J gave up 1 base, with 12 bases separating them. The germline V gene has CDR1 KGHSH and CDR2 LQKENI. In DNA form, the CDR3 reads TGTGCCAGCTCACCAGGTACCGGGAGTGCCAAAAACATTCAGTACTTC. This sequence encodes CASSPGTGSAKNIQYF. Based on the CDR3 plus reference TRBV18 and TRBJ2-4, the full variable domain is NAGVMQNPRHLVRRRGQEARLRCSPMKGHSHVYWYRQLPEEGLKFMVYLQKENIIDESGMPKERFSAEFPKEGPSILRIQQVVRGDSAAYFCASSPGTGSAKNIQYFGAGTRLSVL.

This clone was detected once. This sequence joins TRBV7-6 and TRBJ2-2; 10 bases align to TRBD1. Germline CDR1 and CDR2: SGHVS and FNYEAQ. Trimming removed 5 bases from V and 2 bases from J; junction bases left unmatched: 2. This CDR3 has 15 residues. This CDR3 reads CASSPTGGNTGELFF. CDR3 bases: TGTGCCAGCAGCCCGACAGGGGGCAACACCGGGGAGCTGTTTTTT.

This sequence joins TRBV6-2 or TRBV6-3 and TRBJ1-2; tentative D call: TRBD1 (5 bases). This CDR3 contains 13 residues. Deletions cut 4 bases from V and 2 bases from J, with 8 bases between. Germline lookup yields CDR1 MNHEY and CDR2 SVGEGT. The CDR3 DNA reads as TGTGCCAGCAGTTGGTCAGGGAACTATGGCTACACCTTC. Its protein is CASSWSGNYGYTF.

The rearrangement links TRBV7-9 to TRBJ1-1, with 8 positions matching TRBD1. Germline-derived CDR1 and CDR2 are SEHNR and FQNEAQ (reference sequence). V was clipped by 3 bases and J by 4 bases; unmatched bases: 4. The CDR3 totals 14 residues. This CDR3 reads CASSFGTGGTEAFF. CDR3 coding DNA: TGTGCCAGCAGCTTTGGAACAGGGGGCACTGAAGCTTTCTTT.

The chain has TRBV6-2 or TRBV6-3 and TRBJ2-7, with 12 positions matching TRBD1. With 4 bases clipped from V and 1 base from J, the junction kept 17 bases outside the gene matches. The CDR3 has 20 residues. The germline CDR1 and CDR2 sequences are MNHEY and SVGEGT. In nucleotides, the CDR3 is TGTGCCAGCAGTTTGACTGGGACAGGGGGCGACGTTCTAAGTTCCTACGAGCAGTACTTC. Protein product: CASSLTGTGGDVLSSYEQYF.

The chain joins TRBV5-1 to TRBJ2-1; D gene uncertain. V gave up 4 bases and J gave up 5 bases, with 10 bases separating them. The CDR3 consists of 13 residues. In germline, CDR1 is SGHRS, CDR2 YFSETQ. The DNA for the CDR3 is TGCGCCAGCAGCCTATTCCCGGACAATGAGCAGTTCTTC. Its translation is CASSLFPDNEQFF.

This rearrangement joins TRBV9 to TRBJ2-3; D gene unclear. Trimming pared 0 bases from V and 4 bases from J, leaving 9 bases between. This CDR3 is built from 14 residues. Germline values: CDR1 SGDLS, CDR2 YYNGEE. CDR3 loop: CASSVDRSPDTQYF. In DNA, the CDR3 is TGTGCCAGCAGCGTAGATAGGAGCCCAGATACGCAGTATTTT.

The chain carries TRBV3-1 (or the pseudogene TRBV3-2) and TRBJ1-3; 10 nucleotides align to TRBD1. The CDR3 is 16 residues long. V trimming: 3 bases; J trimming: 1 base; junction bases outside the gene matches: 3. In germline, CDR1 is LGHDT, CDR2 YNNKEL (reference sequence). Here the CDR3 reads CASSQGQGNSGNTIYF. The CDR3 DNA reads TGTGCCAGCAGCCAGGGACAGGGGAATTCTGGAAACACCATATATTTT.